This T cell receptor beta chain was obtained from a study of T cell responses to AZD1222 COVID-19 vaccine. Study summary: The study pooled second doses at about 4 or about 12 weeks.

Profiled with immunoSEQ multiplex PCR; TCRdb holds only in-frame clones, not every one. The sample carries over 100,000 clones, roughly 84% recorded once. Germline CDR1 is MDHEN and CDR2 is SYDVKM. Trimming shortened V by 5 bases and J by 8 bases, and 15 bases separated the two germline ends. CDR3 length equals 13 residues. Study results and caveats: Among spike-specific TCRs, nearly half reportedly target unmutated variant regions. Most donors were white British, females outnumbered males, and clonal diversity was possibly underestimated. Repertoire samples came only from after the peak T cell response.

As for this clone: Its antigen is not identified.

The chain carries TRBV28 and TRBJ1-2; possibly TRBD1 for D (6 bases). This clonotype was sampled from an adult in good health. This specimen was peripheral blood, taken on day 0 of AZD1222 vaccination. This CDR3 reads CASSGRGARGYTF. For the CDR3, the DNA is TGTGCCAGCAGTGGCCGGGGGGCGAGGGGCTACACCTTC.